This T cell receptor beta chain was retrieved from a study of blood T cell repertoires in COVID-19. Authors' processing steps: Amplification with reference gene primers provided the estimates of nucleated cell counts. Using immunoSEQ multiplex PCR, the repertoire was profiled, and TCRdb retains in-frame clones only, with some absent. V, J and clone size are taken as reported in that table, and D and trimming were inferred from the DNA itself. The data contain over 150,000 clones, approximately 86% of them singletons. Seattle patients were enrolled while actively infected and followed longitudinally. Germline-derived CDR1 and CDR2 are SGDLS and YYNGEE. The CDR3 has 14 residues. Between the trimmed V and J ends, which lost 8 bases and 1 base, there was a span of 15 bases.

The clonotype originates from a woman of 80 years or more with COVID-19, enrolled during active disease. The genes are TRBV9 and TRBJ1-1; the D gene is possibly TRBD1 (6 bases). Sequencing was done on a sample of peripheral blood. The CDR3 region has the DNA TGTGCCAGTGGACAGAGATCCCAGAACACTGAAGCTTTCTTT. This gives the protein CASGQRSQNTEAFF.